This entry features one T cell receptor (beta chain) sequence. What it recognizes is unknown. This same CDR3 is encoded by further DNA sequences in the sample. The record originates from a study of CD8+ T cells in alopecia areata. Study at large: Treated patients were given 5 to 10 mg oral tofacitinib twice daily.

As to treatment: oral pan-JAK inhibitor, 5-10 mg twice daily. Individuals with alopecia areata gave both lesional scalp punch biopsies and peripheral blood for collection. RNA was isolated and reverse transcribed to cDNA, the sequencing template. TCRdb keeps only in-frame clones here, not all; method: immunoSEQ multiplex PCR. The sample has 270,000 or so clones, nearly 60% seen once. The CDR3 loop spans 12 amino acids. Per germline, CDR1 GTSNPN and CDR2 SVGIG (reference sequence). Trimming pared 1 base from V and 6 bases from J, leaving 6 bases between. Study-level findings and limits: Tofacitinib did not eliminate many expanded lesional clones from scalp or blood. Tofacitinib significantly brought down scalp clonality and expanded CD8+ clones among top 100.

The clonotype originates from a human donor with alopecia areata. The sequencing here drew on CD4+ T cells sorted from blood, taken at week 24, from a patient treated with tofacitinib. The chain links TRBV30 to TRBJ2-2, with no clear D. CDR3 protein: CAWSDVPGELFF. Written as DNA, the CDR3 is TGTGCCTGGAGTGATGTTCCCGGGGAGCTGTTTTTT.